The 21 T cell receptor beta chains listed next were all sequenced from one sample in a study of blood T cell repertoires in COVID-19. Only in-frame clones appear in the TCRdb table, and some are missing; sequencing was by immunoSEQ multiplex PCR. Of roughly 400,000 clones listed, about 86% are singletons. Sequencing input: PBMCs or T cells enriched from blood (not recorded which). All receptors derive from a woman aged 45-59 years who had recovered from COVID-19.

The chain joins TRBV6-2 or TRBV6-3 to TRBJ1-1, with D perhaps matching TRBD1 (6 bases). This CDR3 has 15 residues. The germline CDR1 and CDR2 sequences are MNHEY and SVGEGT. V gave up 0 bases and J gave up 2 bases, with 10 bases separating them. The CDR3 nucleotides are TGTGCCAGCAGTTACTCGACAGGCCATAACACTGAAGCTTTCTTT. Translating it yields CASSYSTGHNTEAFF.

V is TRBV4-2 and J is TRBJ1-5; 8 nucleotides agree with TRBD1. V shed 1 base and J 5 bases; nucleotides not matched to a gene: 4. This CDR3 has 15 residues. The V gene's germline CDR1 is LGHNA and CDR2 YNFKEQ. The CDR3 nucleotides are TGTGCCAGCAGCCAAGGGACAGGGATTTATCAGCCCCAGCATTTT. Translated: CASSQGTGIYQPQHF.

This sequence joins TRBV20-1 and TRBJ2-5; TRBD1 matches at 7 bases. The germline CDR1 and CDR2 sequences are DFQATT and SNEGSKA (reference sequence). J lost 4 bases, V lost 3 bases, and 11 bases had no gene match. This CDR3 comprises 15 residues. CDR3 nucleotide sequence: TGCAGTGCTAGTTCGCAGGGGGAATTTCTAGAGACCCAGTACTTC. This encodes CSASSQGEFLETQYF.

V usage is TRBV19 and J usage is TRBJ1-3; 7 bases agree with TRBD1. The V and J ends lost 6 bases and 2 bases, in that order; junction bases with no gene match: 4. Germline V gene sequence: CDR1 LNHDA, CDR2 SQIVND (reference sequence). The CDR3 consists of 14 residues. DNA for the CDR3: TGTGCCAGTAGAATTGACAGGGCTGGAAACACCATATATTTT. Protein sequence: CASRIDRAGNTIYF.

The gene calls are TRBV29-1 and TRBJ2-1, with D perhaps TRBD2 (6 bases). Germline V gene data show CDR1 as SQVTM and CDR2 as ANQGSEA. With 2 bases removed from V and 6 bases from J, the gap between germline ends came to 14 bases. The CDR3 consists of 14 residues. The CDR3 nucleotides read TGCAGCGTTGAACGTCTAGCGCTCTCCAATGAGCAGTTCTTC. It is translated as CSVERLALSNEQFF.

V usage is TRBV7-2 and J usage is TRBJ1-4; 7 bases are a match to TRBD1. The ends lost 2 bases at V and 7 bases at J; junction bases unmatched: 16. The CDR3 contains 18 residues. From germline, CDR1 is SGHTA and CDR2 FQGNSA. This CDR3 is CASSLTRPRGFGSEKLFF. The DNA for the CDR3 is TGTGCCAGCAGCTTAACCCGCCCCAGGGGGTTTGGAAGTGAAAAACTGTTTTTT.

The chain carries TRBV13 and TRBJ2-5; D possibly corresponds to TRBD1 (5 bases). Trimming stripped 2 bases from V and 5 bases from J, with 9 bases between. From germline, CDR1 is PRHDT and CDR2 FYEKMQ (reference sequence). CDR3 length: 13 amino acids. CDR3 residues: CASSLQGYETQYF. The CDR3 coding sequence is TGTGCCAGCAGCTTACAGGGTTATGAGACCCAGTACTTC.

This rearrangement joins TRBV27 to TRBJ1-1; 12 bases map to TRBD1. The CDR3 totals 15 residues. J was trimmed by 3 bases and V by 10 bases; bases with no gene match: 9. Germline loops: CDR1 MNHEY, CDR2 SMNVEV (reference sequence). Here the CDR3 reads CATPGQGAPYTEAFF. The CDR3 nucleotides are TGTGCCACCCCGGGACAGGGGGCCCCGTACACTGAAGCTTTCTTT.

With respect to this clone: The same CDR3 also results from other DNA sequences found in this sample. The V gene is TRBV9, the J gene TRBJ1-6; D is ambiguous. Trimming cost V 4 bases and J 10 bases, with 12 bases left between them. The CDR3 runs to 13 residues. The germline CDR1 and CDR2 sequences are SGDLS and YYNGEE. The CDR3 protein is CASSSEGGSPLHF. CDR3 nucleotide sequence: TGTGCCAGCAGCTCCGAGGGAGGCTCACCCCTCCACTTT.

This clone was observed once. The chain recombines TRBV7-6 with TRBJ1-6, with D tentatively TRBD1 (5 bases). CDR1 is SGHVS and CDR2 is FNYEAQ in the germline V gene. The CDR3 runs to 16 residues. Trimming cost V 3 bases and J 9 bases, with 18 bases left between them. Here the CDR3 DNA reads TGTGCCAGCAGCTTGTTCTCCCTTAGGGGAGGTTCACCCCTCCACTTT. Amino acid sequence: CASSLFSLRGGSPLHF. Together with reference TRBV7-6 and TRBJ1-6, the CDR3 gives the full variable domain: GAGVSQSPRYKVTKRGQDVALRCDPISGHVSLYWYRQALGQGPEFLTYFNYEAQQDKSGLPNDRFSAERPEGSISTLTIQRTEQRDSAMYRCASSLFSLRGGSPLHFGNGTRLTVT.

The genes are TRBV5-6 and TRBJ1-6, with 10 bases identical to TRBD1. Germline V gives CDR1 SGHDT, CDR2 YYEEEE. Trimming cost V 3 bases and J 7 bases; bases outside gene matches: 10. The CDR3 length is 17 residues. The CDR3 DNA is TGTGCCAGCAGCTCCGTCCGGGACAGGGGCCGAAATTCACCCCTCCACTTT. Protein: CASSSVRDRGRNSPLHF.

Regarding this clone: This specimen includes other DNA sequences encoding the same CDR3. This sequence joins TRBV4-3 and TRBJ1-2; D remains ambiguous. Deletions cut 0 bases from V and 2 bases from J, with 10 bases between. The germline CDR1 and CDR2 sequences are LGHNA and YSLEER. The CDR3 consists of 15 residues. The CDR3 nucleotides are TGCGCCAGCAGCCAAGACCGTGGAGGGAACTATGGCTACACCTTC. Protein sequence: CASSQDRGGNYGYTF.

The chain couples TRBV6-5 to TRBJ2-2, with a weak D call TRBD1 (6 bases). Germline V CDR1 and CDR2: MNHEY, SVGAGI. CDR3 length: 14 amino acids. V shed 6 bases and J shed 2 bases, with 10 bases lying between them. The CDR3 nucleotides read TGTGCCAGCAGATGGGGGCCCAACACCGGGGAGCTGTTTTTT. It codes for CASRWGPNTGELFF.

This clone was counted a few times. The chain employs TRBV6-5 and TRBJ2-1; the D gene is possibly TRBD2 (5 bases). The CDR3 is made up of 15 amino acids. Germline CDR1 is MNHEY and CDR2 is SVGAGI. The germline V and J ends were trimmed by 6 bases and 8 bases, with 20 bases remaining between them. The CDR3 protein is CASSRTAGLVHEQFF. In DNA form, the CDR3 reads TGTGCCAGCAGCAGGACTGCAGGTTTGGTCCATGAGCAGTTCTTC.

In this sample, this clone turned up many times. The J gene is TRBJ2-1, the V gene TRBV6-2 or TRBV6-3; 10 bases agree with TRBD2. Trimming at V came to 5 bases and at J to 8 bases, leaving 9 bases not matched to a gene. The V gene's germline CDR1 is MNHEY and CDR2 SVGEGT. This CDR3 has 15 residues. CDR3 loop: CASSRRLAGGDEQFF. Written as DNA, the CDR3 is TGTGCCAGCAGTCGTCGTTTAGCGGGGGGCGATGAGCAGTTCTTC.

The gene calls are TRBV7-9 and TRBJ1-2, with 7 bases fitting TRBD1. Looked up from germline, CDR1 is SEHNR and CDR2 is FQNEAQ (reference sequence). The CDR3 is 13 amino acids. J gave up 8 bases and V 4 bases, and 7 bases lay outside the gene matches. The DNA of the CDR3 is TGTGCCAGCAGCTCGACAGGGTTAGGCGGCTACACCTTC. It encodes CASSSTGLGGYTF.

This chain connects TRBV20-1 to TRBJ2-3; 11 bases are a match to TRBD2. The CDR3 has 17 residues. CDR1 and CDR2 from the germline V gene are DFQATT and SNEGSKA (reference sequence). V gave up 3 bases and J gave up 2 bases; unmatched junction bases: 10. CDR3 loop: CSASPKRLAGITDTQYF. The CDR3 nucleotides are TGCAGTGCTAGTCCAAAACGACTAGCGGGGATCACAGATACGCAGTATTTT.

This CDR3 reads CASSLLGISNEKLFF. CDR3 nucleotide sequence: TGTGCCAGCAGCTTACTAGGTATCTCTAATGAAAAACTGTTTTTT. The gene calls are TRBV7-9 and TRBJ1-4, with unresolved D. Trimming cost V 2 bases and J 3 bases, with 10 bases left between them. The germline CDR1 and CDR2 sequences are SEHNR and FQNEAQ (reference sequence). The length of the CDR3 is 15 residues.

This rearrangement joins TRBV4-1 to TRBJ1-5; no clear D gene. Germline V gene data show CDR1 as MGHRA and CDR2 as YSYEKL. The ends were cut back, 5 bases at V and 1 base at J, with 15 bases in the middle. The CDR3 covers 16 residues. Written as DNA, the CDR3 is TGCGCCAGCAGCTCCGAAAGGAGCAGAAGCAATCAGCCCCAGCATTTT. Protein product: CASSSERSRSNQPQHF.

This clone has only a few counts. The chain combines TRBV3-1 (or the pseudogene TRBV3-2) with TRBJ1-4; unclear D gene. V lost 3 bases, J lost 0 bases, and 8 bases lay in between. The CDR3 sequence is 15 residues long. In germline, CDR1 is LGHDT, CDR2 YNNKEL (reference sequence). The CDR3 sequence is CASSQTLATNEKLFF. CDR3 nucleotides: TGTGCCAGCAGCCAGACACTGGCAACTAATGAAAAACTGTTTTTT.

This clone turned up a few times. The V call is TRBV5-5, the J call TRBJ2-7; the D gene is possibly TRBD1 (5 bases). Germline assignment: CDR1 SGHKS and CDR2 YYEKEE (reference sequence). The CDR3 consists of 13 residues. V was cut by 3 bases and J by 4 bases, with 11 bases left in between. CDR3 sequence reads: CASSSQDSYEQYF. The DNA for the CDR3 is TGTGCCAGCAGCTCGCAAGACAGTTACGAGCAGTACTTC.